This entry concerns a single T cell receptor (beta chain). Its antigen is undetermined. A junction boundary mismatches the germline segment, possibly from a read error. These data are taken from a study of molecular identifiers for immune sequencing clone quantification. Study-wide results and caveats: Naive cells had under 1% of molecules in clones above 20 RNA copies, effectors over 99%.

Libraries for naive CD8 T cells, which were made from around 20,000 to 1,000,000 sorted cells, drew on 10%, 30% or 50% of the RNA. TCRdb redid the calling of the PCR reads with MiXCR, one entry per CDR3 protein. Of tens of thousands of distinct CDR3 sequences listed, about 23% are singletons. The CDR3 spans 15 residues. Germline assignment: CDR1 SNHLY and CDR2 FYNNEI. The receptor's source is a human donor in good health. Some libraries in this study had Jurkat cell RNA spiked in. This sequence joins TRBV2 and TRBJ2-7; 9 bases match TRBD2. What was sequenced was naive CD8+ T cells from blood, with Jurkat cell RNA spiked in. Stated subset: FACS-sorted CD8+CD4-CCR7+CD45RA+ naive T cells. The CDR3 protein is CASSMTSGSSYELYF. The CDR3 DNA reads TGTGCCAGCAGTATGACTAGCGGTAGCTCCTACGAGCTGTACTTC.